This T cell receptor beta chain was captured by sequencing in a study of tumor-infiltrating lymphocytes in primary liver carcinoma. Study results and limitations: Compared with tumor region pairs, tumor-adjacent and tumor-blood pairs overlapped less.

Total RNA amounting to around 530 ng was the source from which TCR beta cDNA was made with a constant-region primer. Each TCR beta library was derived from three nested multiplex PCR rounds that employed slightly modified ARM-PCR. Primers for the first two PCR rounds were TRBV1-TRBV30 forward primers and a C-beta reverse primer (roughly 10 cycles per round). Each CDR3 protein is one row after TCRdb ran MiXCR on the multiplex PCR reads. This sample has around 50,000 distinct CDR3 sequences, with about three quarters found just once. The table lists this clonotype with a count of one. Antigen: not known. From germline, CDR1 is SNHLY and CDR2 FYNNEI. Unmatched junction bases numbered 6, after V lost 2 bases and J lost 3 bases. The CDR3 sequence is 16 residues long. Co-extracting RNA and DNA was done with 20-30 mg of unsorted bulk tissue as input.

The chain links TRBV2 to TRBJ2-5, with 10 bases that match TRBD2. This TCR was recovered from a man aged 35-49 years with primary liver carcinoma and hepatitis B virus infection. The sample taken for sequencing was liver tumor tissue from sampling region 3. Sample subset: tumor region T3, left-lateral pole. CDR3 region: CASSESLLAGEETQYF. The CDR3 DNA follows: TGTGCCAGCAGTGAATCGCTCCTAGCGGGAGAAGAGACCCAGTACTTC.